Following are 16 T cell receptor beta chains from one sample sequenced in a study of cytomegalovirus exposure and HLA in healthy donors. PCR was performed using 60 Vbeta and 13 Jbeta primers. Profiling relied on immunoSEQ multiplex PCR, and the TCRdb table lists in-frame clones only, not all of them. The repertoire holds some 130,000 clones, with about 80% as singletons. Specimen: PBMCs. The receptors were sampled from a male donor in good health and CMV-seropositive.

The rearrangement joins TRBV9 to TRBJ2-3; 8 nucleotides line up with TRBD2. CDR1 is SGDLS and CDR2 is YYNGEE in the germline V gene. Losses at the gene ends were 3 bases for V and 3 bases for J; bases not matched to a gene: 9. This CDR3 has 16 residues. The CDR3 DNA follows: TGTGCCAGCAGCGCCCCAGCGGGAGATCGAACAGATACGCAGTATTTT. Protein product: CASSAPAGDRTDTQYF.

The rearrangement links TRBV7-2 to TRBJ1-4; D might be TRBD1 (6 bases). Germline V lookup: CDR1 SGHTA, CDR2 FQGNSA. The V and J ends lost 1 base and 7 bases respectively, with 13 bases between them. The CDR3 contains 15 residues. In nucleotides, the CDR3 is TGTGCCAGCAGCTTAGGGGTCAGGGGTAGTGAAAAACTGTTTTTT. This codes for CASSLGVRGSEKLFF.

This clone was seen only once. CDR3 nucleotides: TGTGCCATCACCCAAGGACAGGGTACGACAGATACGCAGTATTTT. Translation: CAITQGQGTTDTQYF. J is TRBJ2-3 and V is TRBV10-3, with 8 bases that match TRBD1. The CDR3 extends over 15 amino acids. V shed 7 bases, J shed 3 bases, and the junction held 9 bases outside the gene matches. The germline CDR1 and CDR2 sequences are ENHRY and SYGVKD.

The chain recombines TRBV2 with TRBJ2-1; 9 bases agree with TRBD2. The CDR3 contains 15 residues. Per the germline V gene, CDR1 is SNHLY and CDR2 is FYNNEI. With 3 bases clipped from V and 7 bases from J, the junction kept 7 bases outside the gene matches. CDR3 in amino acids: CASSDRASGMNEQFF. The CDR3 coding sequence is TGTGCCAGCAGTGATCGGGCTAGCGGGATGAATGAGCAGTTCTTC.

The chain combines TRBV6-1 with TRBJ2-3; 10 bases align to TRBD2. V lost 10 bases and J lost 2; bases outside the gene matches: 6. Germline V gene lookup returns CDR1 MNHNS and CDR2 SASEGT. CDR3 length equals 14 residues. The CDR3 DNA reads as TGTGCCATTATAGCGGGGGGCCCCACAGATACGCAGTATTTT. It yields the protein CAIIAGGPTDTQYF.

This clone was recorded once. This chain connects TRBV6-1 to TRBJ2-1; 10 bases are shared with TRBD2. Trimming at V came to 3 bases and at J to 5 bases, leaving 4 bases not matched to a gene. The CDR3 is made up of 15 amino acids. From germline, CDR1 is MNHNS and CDR2 SASEGT. The chain's CDR3 is CASSDSSGGNNEQFF. CDR3 DNA sequence: TGTGCCAGCAGTGATTCTAGCGGGGGAAACAATGAGCAGTTCTTC.

Concerning this clone itself: Its ends do not fully match the called genes, so a read error is possible. The rearrangement uses TRBV7-9 and TRBJ1-1, with D unresolved. Germline CDR1 SEHNR, CDR2 FQNEAQ (reference sequence). CDR3 size: 15 residues. The CDR3 DNA follows: TGTGCCAGCGGCTTAGTCGGAGTACTGAACACTGAAGCTTTCTTT. This sequence encodes CASGLVGVLNTEAFF.

The V and J genes are TRBV6-1 and TRBJ1-1; TRBD1 matches 7 bases. The V gene end was trimmed by 2 bases and the J gene end by 0 bases; junction bases not matched to a gene: 6. There are 16 residues in the CDR3. Germline CDR1 MNHNS, CDR2 SASEGT. CDR3 loop: CASSELGTDMNTEAFF. CDR3 coding DNA: TGTGCCAGCAGTGAATTAGGGACAGACATGAACACTGAAGCTTTCTTT.

The chain links TRBV9 to TRBJ2-7, with TRBD1 identical over 8 bases. CDR3 length: 15 amino acids. Germline assignment: CDR1 SGDLS and CDR2 YYNGEE. V lost 4 bases to trimming and J lost 4 bases; unmatched junction nucleotides: 10. This CDR3 reads CASSSGQGGTYEQYF. CDR3 bases: TGTGCCAGCAGCTCCGGACAGGGAGGAACTTACGAGCAGTACTTC.

In DNA, the CDR3 is TGTGCCAGTAGTGGGACAGGCCCTTCCTACGAGCAGTACTTC. It codes for CASSGTGPSYEQYF. V gene TRBV19 combines with J gene TRBJ2-5; 8 bases agree with TRBD1. Matching the DNA end better, TRBJ2-7 makes the J call doubtful. Germline CDR1 LNHDA, CDR2 SQIVND (reference sequence). CDR3 length equals 14 residues.

The rearrangement joins TRBV29-1 to TRBJ1-1, with TRBD1 matching 9 bases. The CDR3 length is 12 residues. CDR1 is SQVTM and CDR2 is ANQGSEA in the germline V gene. Unmatched junction bases numbered 5, after V lost 6 bases and J lost 6 bases. The CDR3 here is CSVGGTGSEAFF. The DNA of the CDR3 is TGCAGCGTGGGCGGGACAGGGTCTGAAGCTTTCTTT.

This clone has only a few counts. The V call is TRBV6-5, the J call TRBJ1-5; D is undetermined. CDR1 is MNHEY, CDR2 SVGAGI, per germline. Trimming cost V 5 bases and J 5 bases, with 10 bases left between them. CDR3 length: 13 residues. DNA of the CDR3: TGTGCCAGCAGTATCTGGCGGGATCAGCCCCAGCATTTT. It specifies CASSIWRDQPQHF.

This clone was counted between two and nine times. The rearrangement uses TRBV10-3 and TRBJ1-5; D is possibly TRBD1 (5 bases). The CDR3 runs to 15 residues. The germline CDR1 and CDR2 sequences are ENHRY and SYGVKD. The V end lost 2 bases, the J end lost 0 bases, and 8 bases lay between the germline ends. The DNA of the CDR3 is TGTGCCATCAGTGAGGGGGCCTATAGCAATCAGCCCCAGCATTTT. Protein sequence: CAISEGAYSNQPQHF.

This clone occurred once. This chain uses TRBV10-2 with TRBJ1-2, with TRBD1 matching over 8 bases. Germline V gives CDR1 WSHSY, CDR2 SAAADI. The V gene end was trimmed by 0 bases and the J gene end by 4 bases; junction bases not matched to a gene: 1. The CDR3 has 14 amino acids. CDR3: CASSESTGAYGYTF. In DNA, the CDR3 is TGCGCCAGCAGTGAGTCGACAGGGGCCTATGGCTACACCTTC.

In its sample, this clone was seen once. This chain connects TRBV6-5 to TRBJ2-5; D unclear. CDR1 is MNHEY and CDR2 is SVGAGI in the germline V gene. The CDR3 sequence is 16 residues long. Trimming took 1 base from V and 3 from J, leaving 15 bases between them. The chain's CDR3 is CASSYFFCNLKETQYF. In DNA, the CDR3 is TGTGCCAGCAGTTACTTTTTCTGTAACTTAAAAGAGACCCAGTACTTC.

This clone occurred once. The chain is built from TRBV7-6 and TRBJ2-5; D call uncertain. The DNA end is more similar to TRBJ2-7, so the J call may be wrong. The CDR3 consists of 13 residues. Germline CDR1 reads SGHVS; CDR2 reads FNYEAQ. CDR3 sequence reads: CASSLKGRYEQYF. The CDR3 DNA reads as TGTGCCAGCAGCTTAAAAGGCAGGTACGAGCAGTACTTC.